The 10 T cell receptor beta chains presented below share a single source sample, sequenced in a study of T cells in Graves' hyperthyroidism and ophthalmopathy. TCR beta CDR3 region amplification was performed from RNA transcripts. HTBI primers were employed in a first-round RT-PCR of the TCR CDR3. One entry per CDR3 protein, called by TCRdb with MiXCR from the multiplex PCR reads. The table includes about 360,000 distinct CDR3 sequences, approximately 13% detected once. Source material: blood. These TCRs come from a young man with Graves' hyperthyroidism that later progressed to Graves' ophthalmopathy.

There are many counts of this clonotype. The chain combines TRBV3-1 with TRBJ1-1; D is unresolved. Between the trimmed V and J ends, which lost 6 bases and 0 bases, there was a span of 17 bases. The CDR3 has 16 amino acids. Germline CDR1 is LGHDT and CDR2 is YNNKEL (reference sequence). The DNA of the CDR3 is TGTGCCAGCAGGCAAAATTTTGATTGGCTGAACACTGAAGCTTTCTTT. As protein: CASRQNFDWLNTEAFF.

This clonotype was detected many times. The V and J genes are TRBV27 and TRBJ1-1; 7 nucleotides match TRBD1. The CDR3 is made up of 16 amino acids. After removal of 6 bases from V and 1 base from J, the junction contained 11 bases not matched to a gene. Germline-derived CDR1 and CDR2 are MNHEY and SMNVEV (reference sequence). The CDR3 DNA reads TGTGCCAGCAGCCTTATGGGACAGACCTCGAACACTGAAGCTTTCTTT. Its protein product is CASSLMGQTSNTEAFF.

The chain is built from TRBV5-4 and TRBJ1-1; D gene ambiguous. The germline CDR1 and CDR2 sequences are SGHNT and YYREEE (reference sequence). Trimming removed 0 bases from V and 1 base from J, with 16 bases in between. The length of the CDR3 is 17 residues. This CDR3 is CASSLGGFLRGNTEAFF. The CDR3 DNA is TGTGCCAGCAGCTTGGGCGGTTTCCTCCGGGGGAACACTGAAGCTTTCTTT.

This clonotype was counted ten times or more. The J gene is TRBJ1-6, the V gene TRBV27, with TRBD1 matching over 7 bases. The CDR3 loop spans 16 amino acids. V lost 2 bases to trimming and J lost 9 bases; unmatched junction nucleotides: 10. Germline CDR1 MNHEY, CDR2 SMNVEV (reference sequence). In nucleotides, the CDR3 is TGTGCCAGCAGTTTAGGAAGGACGCAGGGGGGTTCACCCCTCCACTTT. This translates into CASSLGRTQGGSPLHF.

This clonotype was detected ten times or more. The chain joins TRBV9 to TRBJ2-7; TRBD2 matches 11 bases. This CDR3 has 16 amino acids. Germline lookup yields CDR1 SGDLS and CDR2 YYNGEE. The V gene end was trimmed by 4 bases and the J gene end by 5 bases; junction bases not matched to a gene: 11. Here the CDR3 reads CASSHSSGGAGDEQYF. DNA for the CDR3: TGTGCCAGCAGCCATAGTAGCGGGGGGGCCGGAGACGAGCAGTACTTC.

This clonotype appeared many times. The DNA of the CDR3 is TGTGCCAGCCGGGCACGGTTTGCCACAGATACGCAGTATTTT. As protein: CASRARFATDTQYF. The V call is TRBV6-2 or TRBV6-3, the J call TRBJ2-3; D gene uncertain. With 8 bases removed from V and 2 bases from J, the gap between germline ends came to 14 bases. The CDR3 length is 14 residues. Germline-derived CDR1 and CDR2 are MNHEY and SVGEGT.

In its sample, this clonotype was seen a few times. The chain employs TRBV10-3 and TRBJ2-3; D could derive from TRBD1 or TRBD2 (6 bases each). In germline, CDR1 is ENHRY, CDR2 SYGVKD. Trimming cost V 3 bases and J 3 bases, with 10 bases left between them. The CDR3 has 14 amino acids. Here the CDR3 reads CAISEEGGTDTQYF. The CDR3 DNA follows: TGTGCCATCAGTGAAGAGGGGGGAACAGATACGCAGTATTTT.

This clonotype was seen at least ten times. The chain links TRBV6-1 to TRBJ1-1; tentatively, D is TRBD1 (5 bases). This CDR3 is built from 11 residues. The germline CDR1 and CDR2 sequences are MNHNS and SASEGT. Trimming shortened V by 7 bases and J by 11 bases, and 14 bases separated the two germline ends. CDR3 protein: CASTSGTRAFF. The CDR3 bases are TGTGCCAGCACCTCAGGGACTAGGGCTTTCTTT.

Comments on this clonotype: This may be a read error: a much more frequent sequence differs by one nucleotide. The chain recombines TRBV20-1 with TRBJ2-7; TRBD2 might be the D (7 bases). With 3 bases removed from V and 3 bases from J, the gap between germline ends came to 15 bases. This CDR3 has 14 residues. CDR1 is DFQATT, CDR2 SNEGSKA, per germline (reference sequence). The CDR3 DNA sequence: TGCAGTGCTAGCGGGGGGCCCCATGGCTACGAGCAGTACTTC. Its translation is CSASGGPHGYEQYF.

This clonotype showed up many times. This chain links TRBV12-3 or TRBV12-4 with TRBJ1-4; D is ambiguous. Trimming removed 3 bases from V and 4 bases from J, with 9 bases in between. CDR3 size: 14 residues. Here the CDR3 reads CASSLSLSNEKLFF. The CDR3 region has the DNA TGTGCCAGCAGTTTGAGCCTCAGTAATGAAAAACTGTTTTTT.